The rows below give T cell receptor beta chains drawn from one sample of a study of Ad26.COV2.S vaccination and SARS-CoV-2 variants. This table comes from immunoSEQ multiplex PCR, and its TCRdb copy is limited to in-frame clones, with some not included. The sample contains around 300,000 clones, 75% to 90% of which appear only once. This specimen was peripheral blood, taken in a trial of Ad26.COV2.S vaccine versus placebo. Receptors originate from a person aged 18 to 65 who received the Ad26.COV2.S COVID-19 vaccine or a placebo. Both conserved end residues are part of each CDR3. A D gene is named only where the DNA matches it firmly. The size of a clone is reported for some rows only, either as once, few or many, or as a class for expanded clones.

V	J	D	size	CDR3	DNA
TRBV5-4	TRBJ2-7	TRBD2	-	CASSFGSGRYEQYF	TGTGCCAGCAGCTTTGGGAGCGGGAGATACGAGCAGTACTTC
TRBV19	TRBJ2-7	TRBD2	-	CASSTGLASYEQYF	TGTGCCAGTAGTACCGGACTAGCTTCCTACGAGCAGTACTTC
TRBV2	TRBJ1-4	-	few	CASSEARAARGKLFF	TGTGCCAGCAGTGAAGCGCGGGCGGCTCGGGGGAAACTGTTTTTT
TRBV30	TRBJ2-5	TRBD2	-	CAWSGLAGVTRETQYF	TGTGCCTGGAGTGGACTAGCGGGAGTGACGAGGGAGACCCAGTACTTC
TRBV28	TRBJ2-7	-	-	CASGSGNYEQYF	TGTGCCAGCGGTTCAGGAAATTACGAGCAGTACTTC
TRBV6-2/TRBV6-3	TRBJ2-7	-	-	CASSYPDSSSYEQYF	TGTGCCAGCAGTTACCCGGACTCTTCCTCCTACGAGCAGTACTTC
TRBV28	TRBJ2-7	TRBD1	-	CASLSGGYEQYF	TGTGCCAGCCTTTCAGGGGGCTACGAGCAGTACTTC
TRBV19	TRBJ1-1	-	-	CASSMGGEAFF	TGTGCCAGTAGTATGGGCGGTGAAGCTTTCTTT
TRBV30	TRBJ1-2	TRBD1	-	CAWSKKTGTNPNNYGYTF	TGTGCCTGGAGTAAAAAGACAGGGACGAATCCTAATAACTATGGCTACACCTTC
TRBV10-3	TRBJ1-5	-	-	CAISTTKDTVMKHF	TGTGCCATCAGCACCACTAAAGACACCGTCATGAAGCATTTT
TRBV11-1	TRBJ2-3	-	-	CASSLLGRGYQYF	TGTGCCAGCAGCTTGCTTGGGAGGGGGTATCAGTATTTT
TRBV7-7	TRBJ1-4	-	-	CASRVAIGQFDEKLFF	TGTGCTAGCAGAGTCGCAATTGGACAGTTTGATGAAAAACTGTTTTTT
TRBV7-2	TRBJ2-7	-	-	CASSLALRNEQYF	TGTGCCAGCAGCTTAGCGCTCAGGAACGAGCAGTACTTC
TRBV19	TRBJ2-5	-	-	CASSMGQGLVQETQYF	TGTGCCAGTAGTATGGGGCAGGGGTTGGTTCAAGAGACCCAGTACTTC
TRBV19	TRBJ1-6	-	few	CASSPPVRGALHF	TGTGCCAGTAGCCCCCCCGTCCGGGGGGCCCTCCACTTT
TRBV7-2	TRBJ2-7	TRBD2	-	CASSIGTSGRKPYEQYF	TGTGCCAGCAGCATTGGAACTAGCGGGAGGAAGCCCTACGAGCAGTACTTC